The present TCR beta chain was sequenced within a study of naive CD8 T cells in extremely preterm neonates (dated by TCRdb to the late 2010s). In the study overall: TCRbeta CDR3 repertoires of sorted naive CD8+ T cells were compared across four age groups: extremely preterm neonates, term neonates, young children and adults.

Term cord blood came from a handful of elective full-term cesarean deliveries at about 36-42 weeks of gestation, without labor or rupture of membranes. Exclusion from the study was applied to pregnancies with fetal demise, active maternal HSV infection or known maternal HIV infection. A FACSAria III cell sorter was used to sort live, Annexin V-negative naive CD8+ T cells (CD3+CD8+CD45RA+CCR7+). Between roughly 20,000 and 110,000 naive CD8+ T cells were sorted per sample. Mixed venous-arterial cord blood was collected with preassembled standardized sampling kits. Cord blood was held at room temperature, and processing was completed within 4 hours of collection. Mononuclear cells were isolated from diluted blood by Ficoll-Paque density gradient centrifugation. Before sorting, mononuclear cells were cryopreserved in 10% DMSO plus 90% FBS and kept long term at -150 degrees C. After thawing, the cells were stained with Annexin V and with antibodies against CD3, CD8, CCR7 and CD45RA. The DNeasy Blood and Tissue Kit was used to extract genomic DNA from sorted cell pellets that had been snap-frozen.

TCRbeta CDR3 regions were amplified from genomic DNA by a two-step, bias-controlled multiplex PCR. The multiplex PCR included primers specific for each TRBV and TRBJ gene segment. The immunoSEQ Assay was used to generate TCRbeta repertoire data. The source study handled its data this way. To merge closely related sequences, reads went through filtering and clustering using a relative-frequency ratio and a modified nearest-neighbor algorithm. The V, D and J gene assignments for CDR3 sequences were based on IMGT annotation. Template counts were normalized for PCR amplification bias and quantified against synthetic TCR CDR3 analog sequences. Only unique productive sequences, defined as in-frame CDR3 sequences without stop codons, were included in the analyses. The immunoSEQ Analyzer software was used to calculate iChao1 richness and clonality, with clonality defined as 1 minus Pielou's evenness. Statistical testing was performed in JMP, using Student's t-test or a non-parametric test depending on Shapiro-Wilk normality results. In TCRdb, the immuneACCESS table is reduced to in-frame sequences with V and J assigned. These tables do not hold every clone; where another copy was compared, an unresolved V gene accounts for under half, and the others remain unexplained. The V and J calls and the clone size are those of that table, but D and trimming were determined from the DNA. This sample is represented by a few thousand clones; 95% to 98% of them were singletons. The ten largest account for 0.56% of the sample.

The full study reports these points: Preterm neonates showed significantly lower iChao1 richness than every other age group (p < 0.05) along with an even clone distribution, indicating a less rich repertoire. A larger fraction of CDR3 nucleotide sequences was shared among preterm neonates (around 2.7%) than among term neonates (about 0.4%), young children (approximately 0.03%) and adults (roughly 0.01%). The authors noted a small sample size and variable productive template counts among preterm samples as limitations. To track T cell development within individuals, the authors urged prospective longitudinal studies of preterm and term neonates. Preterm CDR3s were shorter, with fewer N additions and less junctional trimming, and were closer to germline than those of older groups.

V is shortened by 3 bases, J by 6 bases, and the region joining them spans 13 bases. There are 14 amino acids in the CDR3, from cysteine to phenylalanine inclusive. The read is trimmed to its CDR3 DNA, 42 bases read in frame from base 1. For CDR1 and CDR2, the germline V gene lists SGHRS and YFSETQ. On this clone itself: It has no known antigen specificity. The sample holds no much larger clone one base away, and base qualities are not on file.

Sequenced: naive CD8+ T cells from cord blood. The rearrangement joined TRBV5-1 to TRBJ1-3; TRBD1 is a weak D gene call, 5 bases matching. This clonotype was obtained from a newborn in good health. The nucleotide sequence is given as TGCGCCAGCAGCTCGGGGACGGGAGTAAACACCATATATTTT. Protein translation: CASSSGTGVNTIYF.